This passage covers 9 T cell receptor beta chains from one sample sequenced in a study of circulating CD8 cells and anti-PD-1 response in melanoma (dated by TCRdb to the early 2020s). A BD FACSAria II cell sorter was used to sort four subsets, defined by PD-1 and/or TIGIT, from live CD3+CD8+TCRalphabeta+ cells. The instrument was a NextSeq 500. The QIAseq Immune Repertoire RNA Library Kit, Human TCR Panel, was used to prepare TCR libraries from around 14 ng of total RNA. TCRdb cleaned the public reads at Q25 with fastp, built clones with MiXCR and kept in-frame beta chains. Rows merge per CDR3 protein into single entries with the most common DNA and genes. For this sample there are 160 or so distinct CDR3 sequences; around 5.6% appear just once. Together, the top ten hold 63% of the sample. Source: CD8+ T cells from PBMCs, taken at baseline or after one month of anti-PD-1 therapy (not recorded which). The receptor set was obtained from a human donor with melanoma.

This clonotype counts as hyperexpanded. The rearrangement links TRBV28 to TRBJ2-7; TRBD1 matches 7 bases. J was trimmed by 3 bases and V by 6 bases; bases with no gene match: 8. The CDR3 is made up of 14 amino acids. Per germline, CDR1 MDHEN and CDR2 SYDVKM. The CDR3 region is CASSPGTAHYEQYF. The CDR3 nucleotides are TGTGCCAGCAGCCCCGGGACAGCCCACTACGAGCAGTACTTC.

By sample fraction, this clonotype is large (0.1 to 1%). This chain uses TRBV19 with TRBJ2-7, with D perhaps matching TRBD2 (5 bases). V lost 3 bases to trimming and J lost 0 bases, with 9 bases between them. The CDR3 sequence is 14 residues long. Germline CDR1 is LNHDA and CDR2 is SQIVND (reference sequence). The CDR3 nucleotides are TGTGCCAGTAGTATGACCGGGGACTCCTACGAGCAGTACTTC. Amino acids: CASSMTGDSYEQYF.

In this sample, this clonotype is large. The chain links TRBV5-8 to TRBJ1-1; D call uncertain. Trimming pared 4 bases from V and 9 bases from J, leaving 22 bases between. Germline CDR1 and CDR2: SGHTS and YDEGEE. The CDR3 extends over 15 amino acids. CDR3 DNA: TGTGCCAGCAGCGAGGAGGTTGCTGTGGGCCCGAAAGCTTTCTTT. As protein: CASSEEVAVGPKAFF.

This clonotype is deemed large. This chain connects TRBV25-1 to TRBJ2-7, with a tentative D call TRBD1 (6 bases). The CDR3 sequence is 13 residues long. V lost 8 bases and J 3 bases, leaving 14 bases between the germline ends. CDR1 MGHDK and CDR2 SYGVNS come from the germline V gene. The CDR3 DNA reads TGTGCCAGCTCAGATATACAGGGCTACGAGCAGTACTTC. Encoded protein: CASSDIQGYEQYF.

This clonotype rates as large. The chain is built from TRBV15 and TRBJ2-1; TRBD2 matches 9 bases. The germline CDR1 and CDR2 sequences are LNHNV and YYDKDF (reference sequence). V trimming: 5 bases; J trimming: 8 bases; junction bases outside the gene matches: 10. CDR3 length: 15 amino acids. The CDR3, as DNA: TGTGCCACCAGCGGCGGGCGCGGGAGGGCCGATGAGCAGTTCTTC. Its protein is CATSGGRGRADEQFF.

In this sample, this clonotype is large (0.1 to 1%). CDR3 nucleotide sequence: TGTGCCAGTACCAGAAAGGCCAGGGGGCGGTTCGACGAGCAGTACTTC. Encoded protein: CASTRKARGRFDEQYF. The chain uses TRBV19 and TRBJ2-7, with 8 bases identical to TRBD1. Trimming removed 7 bases from V and 5 bases from J; junction bases left unmatched: 16. The V gene's germline CDR1 is LNHDA and CDR2 SQIVND (reference sequence). This CDR3 has 16 residues.

By share of the sample, this clonotype is medium-sized (0.01 to 0.1%). V gene TRBV4-2 combines with J gene TRBJ1-1; unclear D gene. Trimming stripped 4 bases from V and 2 bases from J, with 8 bases between. CDR3 length: 13 amino acids. In germline, CDR1 is LGHNA, CDR2 YNFKEQ. The CDR3, as DNA: TGTGCCAGCAGCCCATCATCAAACACTGAAGCTTTCTTT. Translating gives CASSPSSNTEAFF.

This clonotype is labeled medium-sized (0.01 to 0.1%). A much larger clone lies one base from this, so it may be a read error. The chain joins TRBV4-1 to TRBJ2-1, with 7 positions matching TRBD2. This CDR3 is built from 15 residues. The germline V gene encodes CDR1 MGHRA and CDR2 YSYEKL. CDR3 DNA: TGCGCCAGCAGCCATCTGGACGGGGGGTACAATGAGCGGTTCTTC. This codes for CASSHLDGGYNERFF.

This clonotype is large. The rearrangement joins TRBV29-1 to TRBJ2-5; 7 positions match TRBD1. The V and J ends lost 3 bases and 1 base, in that order; junction bases with no gene match: 5. The V gene's germline CDR1 is SQVTM and CDR2 ANQGSEA. This CDR3 region has 14 residues. In DNA form, the CDR3 reads TGCAGCGTTGATCAAGGGACAGCCCAAGAGACCCAGTACTTC. As protein: CSVDQGTAQETQYF.